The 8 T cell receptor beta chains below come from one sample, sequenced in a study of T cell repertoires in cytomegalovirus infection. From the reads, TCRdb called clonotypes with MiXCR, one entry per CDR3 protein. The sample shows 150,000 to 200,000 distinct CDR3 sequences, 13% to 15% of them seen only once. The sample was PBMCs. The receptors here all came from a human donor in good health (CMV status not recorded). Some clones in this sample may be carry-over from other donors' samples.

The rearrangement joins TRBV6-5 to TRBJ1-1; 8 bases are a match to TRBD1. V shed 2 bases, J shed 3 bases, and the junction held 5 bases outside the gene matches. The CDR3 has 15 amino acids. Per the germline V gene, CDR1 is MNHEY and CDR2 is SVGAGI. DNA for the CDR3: TGTGCCAGCAGTTACAGCTCGGACAGGGACACTGAAGCTTTCTTT. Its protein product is CASSYSSDRDTEAFF.

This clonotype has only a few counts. The chain's CDR3 is CASSPPGLGTQYF. As DNA, the CDR3 is TGTGCCAGCAGCCCCCCGGGACTAGGAACGCAGTATTTT. The chain uses TRBV7-3 and TRBJ2-3; 8 bases match TRBD2. CDR1 and CDR2 (germline): SGHTA, FQGTGA. CDR3 length equals 13 residues. J gave up 9 bases and V 5 bases, and 7 bases lay outside the gene matches.

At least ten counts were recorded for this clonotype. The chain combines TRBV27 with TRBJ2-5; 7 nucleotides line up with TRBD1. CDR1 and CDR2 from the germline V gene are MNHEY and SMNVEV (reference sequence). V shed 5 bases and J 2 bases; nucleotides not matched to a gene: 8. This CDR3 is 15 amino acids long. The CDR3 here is CASSVRGQRQETQYF. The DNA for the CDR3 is TGTGCCAGCAGTGTAAGGGGACAGCGTCAAGAGACCCAGTACTTC.

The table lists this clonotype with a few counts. CDR3 loop: CATQGLAGVTGSDTQYF. CDR3 DNA sequence: TGTGCCACCCAGGGACTAGCGGGAGTAACAGGGTCAGATACGCAGTATTTT. V gene TRBV7-9 combines with J gene TRBJ2-3, with 14 bases identical to TRBD2. V dropped 10 bases and J dropped 4; count of bases not matched to a gene: 13. The CDR3 totals 17 residues. Germline lookup yields CDR1 SEHNR and CDR2 FQNEAQ (reference sequence).

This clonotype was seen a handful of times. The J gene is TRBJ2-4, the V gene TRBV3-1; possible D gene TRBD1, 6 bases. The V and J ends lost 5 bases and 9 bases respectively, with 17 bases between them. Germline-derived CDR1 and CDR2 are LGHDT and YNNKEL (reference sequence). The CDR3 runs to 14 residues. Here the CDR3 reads CASSRDTTGGIQYF. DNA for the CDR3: TGTGCCAGCAGCAGGGACACAACCGGAGGCATTCAGTACTTC.

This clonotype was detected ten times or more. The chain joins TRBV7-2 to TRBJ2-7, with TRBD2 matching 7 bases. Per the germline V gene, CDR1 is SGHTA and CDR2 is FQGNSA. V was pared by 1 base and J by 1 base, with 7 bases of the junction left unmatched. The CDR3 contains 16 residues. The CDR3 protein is CASSLVGGSGSYEQYF. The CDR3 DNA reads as TGTGCCAGCAGCTTAGTGGGCGGGAGTGGGTCCTACGAGCAGTACTTC. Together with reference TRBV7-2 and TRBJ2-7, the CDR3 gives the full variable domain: GAGVSQSPSNKVTEKGKDVELRCDPISGHTALYWYRQSLGQGLEFLIYFQGNSAPDKSGLPSDRFSAERTGGSVSTLTIQRTQQEDSAVYLCASSLVGGSGSYEQYFGPGTRLTVT.

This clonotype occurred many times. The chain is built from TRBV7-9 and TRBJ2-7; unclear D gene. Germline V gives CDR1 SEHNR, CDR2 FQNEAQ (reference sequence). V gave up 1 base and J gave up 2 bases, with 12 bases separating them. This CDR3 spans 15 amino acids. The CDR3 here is CASSLGESMAYEQYF. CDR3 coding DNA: TGTGCCAGCAGCTTAGGTGAGAGTATGGCCTACGAGCAGTACTTC.

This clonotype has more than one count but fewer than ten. The DNA of the CDR3 is TGCAGTGCTAGCAGGGACAGGAACACTGAAGCTTTCTTT. It translates to CSASRDRNTEAFF. The chain combines TRBV20-1 with TRBJ1-1; 7 bases are a match to TRBD1. This CDR3 has 13 amino acids. Germline V gives CDR1 DFQATT, CDR2 SNEGSKA (reference sequence). Trimming took 3 bases from V and 1 from J; bases not matched to a gene: 2.